The sequence of this TCR beta chain was determined in a study of T cell responses to AZD1222 COVID-19 vaccine. With respect to this clone: The antigen remains unidentified.

Clones were sequenced by immunoSEQ multiplex PCR, and TCRdb holds only the in-frame ones, with some missing. The sample records 100,000 to 150,000 clones, less than 95% being singletons. General study points: Without day 14 samples, only post-peak T cell repertoires were studied. Baseline seropositivity characterized only a handful of AZD1222 recipients. Dominant at 160-218 and 743-854, vaccine-associated CD4 TCRs also spanned spike. It should be noted that donors were predominantly white British and more often female, and clonal diversity was possibly underestimated.

V was clipped by 0 bases and J by 0 bases, with 12 bases between them. The V gene's germline CDR1 is LGHDT and CDR2 YNNKEL (reference sequence). The CDR3 covers 17 residues. Sequencing was performed on peripheral blood, taken on day 0 of MenACWY control vaccination. The sequence derives from an adult in good health. This chain connects TRBV3-1 (or the pseudogene TRBV3-2) to TRBJ1-5; D unresolved. In nucleotides, the CDR3 is TGTGCCAGCAGCCAAGATTTCGGCAGCCCTAGCAATCAGCCCCAGCATTTT. Translating it yields CASSQDFGSPSNQPQHF.